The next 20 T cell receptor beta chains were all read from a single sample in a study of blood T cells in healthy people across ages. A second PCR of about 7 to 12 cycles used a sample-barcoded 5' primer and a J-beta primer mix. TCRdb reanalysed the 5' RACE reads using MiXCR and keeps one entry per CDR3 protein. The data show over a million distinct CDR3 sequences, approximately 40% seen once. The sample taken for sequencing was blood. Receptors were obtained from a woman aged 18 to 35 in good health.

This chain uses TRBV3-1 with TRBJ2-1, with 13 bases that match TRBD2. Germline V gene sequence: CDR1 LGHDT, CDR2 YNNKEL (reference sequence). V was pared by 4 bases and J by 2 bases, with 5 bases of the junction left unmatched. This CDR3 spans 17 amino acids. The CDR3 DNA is TGTGCCAGCAGCCTTCGGACTAGCGGGGGAGCCTACAATGAGCAGTTCTTC. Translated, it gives CASSLRTSGGAYNEQFF.

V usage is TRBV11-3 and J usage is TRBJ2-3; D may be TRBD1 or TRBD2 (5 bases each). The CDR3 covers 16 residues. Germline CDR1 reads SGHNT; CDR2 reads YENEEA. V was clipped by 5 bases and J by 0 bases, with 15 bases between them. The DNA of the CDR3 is TGTGCCAGCAGCCCCGGTAGGGACCCGAGCACAGATACGCAGTATTTT. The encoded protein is CASSPGRDPSTDTQYF.

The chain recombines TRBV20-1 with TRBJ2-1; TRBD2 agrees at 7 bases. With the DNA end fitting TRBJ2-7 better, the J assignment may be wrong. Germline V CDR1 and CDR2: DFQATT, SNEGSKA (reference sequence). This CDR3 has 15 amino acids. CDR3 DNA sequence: TGCAGTGCTAGAGGCGCGGGGGATTCCTACAATGAGCAGTACTTC. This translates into CSARGAGDSYNEQYF.

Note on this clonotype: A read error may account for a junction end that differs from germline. The CDR3 sequence: CCAPTSGTDTQYF. Written as DNA, the CDR3 is TGCTGTGCCCCGACTAGCGGGACAGATACGCAGTATTTT. The V and J genes are TRBV20-1 and TRBJ2-3; 10 bases fit TRBD2. The CDR3 totals 13 residues. The germline V gene encodes CDR1 DFQATT and CDR2 SNEGSKA (reference sequence).

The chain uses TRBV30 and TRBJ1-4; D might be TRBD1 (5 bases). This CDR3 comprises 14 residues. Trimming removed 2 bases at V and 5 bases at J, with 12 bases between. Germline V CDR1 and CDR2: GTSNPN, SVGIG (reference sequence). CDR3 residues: CAWSPGRTNEKLFF. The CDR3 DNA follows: TGTGCCTGGAGTCCGGGACGGACGAATGAAAAACTGTTTTTT.

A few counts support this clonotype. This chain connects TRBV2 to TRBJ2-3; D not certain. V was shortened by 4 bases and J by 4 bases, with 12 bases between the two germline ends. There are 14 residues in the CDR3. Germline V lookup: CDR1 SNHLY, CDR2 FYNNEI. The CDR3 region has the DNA TGTGCCAGCAGTGGGACCCTGCACCCAGATACGCAGTATTTT. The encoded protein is CASSGTLHPDTQYF.

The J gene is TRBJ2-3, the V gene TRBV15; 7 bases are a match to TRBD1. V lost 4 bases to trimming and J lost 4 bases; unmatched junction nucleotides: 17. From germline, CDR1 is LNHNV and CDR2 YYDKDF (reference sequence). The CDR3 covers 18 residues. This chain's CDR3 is CATSTFLGGQRVSDTQYF. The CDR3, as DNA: TGTGCCACCAGCACCTTCCTTGGGGGACAGCGCGTCTCAGATACGCAGTATTTT. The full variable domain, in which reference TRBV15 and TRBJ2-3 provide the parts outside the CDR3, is DAMVIQNPRYQVTQFGKPVTLSCSQTLNHNVMYWYQQKSSQAPKLLFHYYDKDFNNEADTPDNFQSRRPNTSFCFLDIRSPGLGDTAMYLCATSTFLGGQRVSDTQYFGPGTRLTVL.

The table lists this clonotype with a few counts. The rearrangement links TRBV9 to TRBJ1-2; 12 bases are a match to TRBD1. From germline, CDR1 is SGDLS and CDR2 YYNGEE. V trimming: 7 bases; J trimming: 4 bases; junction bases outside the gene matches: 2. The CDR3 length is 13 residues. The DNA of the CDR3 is TGTGCCAGCGGGACAGGGGGCCTCTATGGCTACACCTTC. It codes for CASGTGGLYGYTF.

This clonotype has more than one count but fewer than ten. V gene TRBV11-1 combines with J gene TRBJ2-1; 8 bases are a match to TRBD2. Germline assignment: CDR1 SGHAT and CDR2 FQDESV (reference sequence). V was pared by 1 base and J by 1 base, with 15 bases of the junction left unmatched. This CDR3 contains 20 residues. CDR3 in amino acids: CASSLDDRGGLIGSYNEQFF. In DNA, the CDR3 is TGTGCCAGCAGCTTAGATGATCGGGGGGGTCTCATTGGATCCTACAATGAGCAGTTCTTC.

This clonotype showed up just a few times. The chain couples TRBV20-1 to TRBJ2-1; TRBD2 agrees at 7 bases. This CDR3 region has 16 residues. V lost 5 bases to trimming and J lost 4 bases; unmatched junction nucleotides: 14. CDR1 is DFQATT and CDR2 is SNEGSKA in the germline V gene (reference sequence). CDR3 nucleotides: TGCAGTGCTCTCACTCTTCAGGGAGGGGTATACAATGAGCAGTTCTTC. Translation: CSALTLQGGVYNEQFF.

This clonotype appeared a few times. The CDR3 reads CASSQEMGTDTQYF. The CDR3 coding sequence is TGTGCCAGCAGCCAAGAGATGGGAACAGATACGCAGTATTTT. The chain links TRBV3-1 to TRBJ2-3; D is unclear. This CDR3 is built from 14 residues. The germline V and J ends were trimmed by 0 bases and 3 bases, with 7 bases remaining between them. CDR1 is LGHDT, CDR2 YNNKEL, per germline (reference sequence).

CDR3 sequence (DNA): TGCAGTGCTAGGGGCTTCTCAGATACGCAGTATTTT. It is translated as CSARGFSDTQYF. The chain links TRBV20-1 to TRBJ2-3; D call uncertain. V lost 3 bases and J lost 4, with 8 bases in between. CDR3 length: 12 residues. From germline, CDR1 is DFQATT and CDR2 SNEGSKA (reference sequence).

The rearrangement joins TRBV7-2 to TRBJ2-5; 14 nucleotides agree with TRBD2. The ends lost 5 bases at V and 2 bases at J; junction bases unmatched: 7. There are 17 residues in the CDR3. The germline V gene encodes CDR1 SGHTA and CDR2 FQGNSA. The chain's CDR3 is CASSRPTSGRDQETQYF. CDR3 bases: TGTGCCAGCAGCCGACCGACTAGCGGGAGGGATCAAGAGACCCAGTACTTC.

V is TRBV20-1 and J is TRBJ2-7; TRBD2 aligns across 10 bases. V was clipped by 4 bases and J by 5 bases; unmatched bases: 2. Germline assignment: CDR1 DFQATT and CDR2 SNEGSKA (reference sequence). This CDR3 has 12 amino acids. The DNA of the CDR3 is TGCAGTGCTAACCTAGCGGGAGACGAGCAGTACTTC. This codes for CSANLAGDEQYF.

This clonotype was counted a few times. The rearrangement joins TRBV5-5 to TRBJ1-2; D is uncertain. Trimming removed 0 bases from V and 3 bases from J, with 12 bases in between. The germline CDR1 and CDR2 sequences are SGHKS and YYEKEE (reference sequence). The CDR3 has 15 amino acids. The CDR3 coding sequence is TGTGCCAGCAGCTTGGCCTTAGGCTTCGACTATGGCTACACCTTC. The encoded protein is CASSLALGFDYGYTF.

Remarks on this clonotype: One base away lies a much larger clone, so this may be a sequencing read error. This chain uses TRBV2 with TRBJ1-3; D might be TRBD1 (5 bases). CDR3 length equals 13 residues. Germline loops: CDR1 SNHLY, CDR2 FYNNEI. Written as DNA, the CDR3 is TGTGCCAGCAGCCGGGACGGAGGAAACACCTTATATTTT. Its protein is CASSRDGGNTLYF.

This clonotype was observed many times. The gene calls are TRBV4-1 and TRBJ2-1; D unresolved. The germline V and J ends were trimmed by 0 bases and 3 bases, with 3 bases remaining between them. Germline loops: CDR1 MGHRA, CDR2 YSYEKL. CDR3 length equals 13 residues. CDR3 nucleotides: TGCGCCAGCAGCCAAGAAGTCTACAATGAGCAGTTCTTC. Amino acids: CASSQEVYNEQFF.

The CDR3 sequence is CASSIRTGTGGLPEYF. CDR3 bases: TGTGCCAGCAGTATTCGCACCGGGACAGGGGGGTTGCCTGAGTACTTC. This chain links TRBV28 with TRBJ2-7; 11 positions agree with TRBD1. This CDR3 comprises 16 residues. Germline V gene data show CDR1 as MDHEN and CDR2 as SYDVKM. J was trimmed by 11 bases and V by 5 bases; bases with no gene match: 17.

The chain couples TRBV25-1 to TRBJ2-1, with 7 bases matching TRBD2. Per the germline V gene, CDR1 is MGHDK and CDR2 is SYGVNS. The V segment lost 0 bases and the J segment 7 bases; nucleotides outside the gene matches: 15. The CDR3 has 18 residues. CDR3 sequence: CASSEYGASGNAMNEQFF. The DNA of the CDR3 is TGTGCCAGCAGTGAATATGGGGCTAGCGGAAATGCAATGAATGAGCAGTTCTTC.

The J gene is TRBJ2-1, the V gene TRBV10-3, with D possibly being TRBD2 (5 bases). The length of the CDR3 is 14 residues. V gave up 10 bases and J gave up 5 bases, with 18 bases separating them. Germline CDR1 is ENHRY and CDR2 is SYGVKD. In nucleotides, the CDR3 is TGTGCCAGTTCCCGGGCCCTCGGGGACAATGAGCAGTTCTTC. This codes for CASSRALGDNEQFF.